This T cell receptor (beta chain) was identified during a study of cytomegalovirus exposure and HLA in healthy donors. Study-wide results and caveats: The number of N-insertions in an Asian-associated ancestry cluster was reportedly below the approximately 700-donor mean in a later analysis. About 87% or about 30% of the time was how often most TCR beta V segments were productive, according to an earlier analysis.

Donors had nominal health at sampling but likely had unrecorded immune exposures. CDR3 length: 15 residues. J gave up 8 bases and V 5 bases, and 12 bases lay outside the gene matches. The germline V gene encodes CDR1 SEHNR and CDR2 FQNEAQ (reference sequence). Comments on this clone: The antigen is undetermined.

PCR employed 60 Vbeta and 13 Jbeta primers. In the study's own analysis: Approximately 11 million of the roughly 80 million unique TCR beta chains counted in a later analysis were shared. Sequencing used immunoSEQ multiplex PCR; TCRdb keeps in-frame clones, though not all of them. V and J calls and clone size are those listed in that table; D and trimming were worked out from the DNA. This table holds about 150,000 clones. Sample: PBMCs. The chain joins TRBV7-9 to TRBJ2-1, with 7 positions matching TRBD2. The sequence was collected from a man aged 25 to 40 in good health and CMV-seronegative. The CDR3 protein is CASSLVTSAVDEQFF. The CDR3 bases are TGTGCCAGCAGCCTAGTAACTAGCGCTGTCGATGAGCAGTTCTTC.